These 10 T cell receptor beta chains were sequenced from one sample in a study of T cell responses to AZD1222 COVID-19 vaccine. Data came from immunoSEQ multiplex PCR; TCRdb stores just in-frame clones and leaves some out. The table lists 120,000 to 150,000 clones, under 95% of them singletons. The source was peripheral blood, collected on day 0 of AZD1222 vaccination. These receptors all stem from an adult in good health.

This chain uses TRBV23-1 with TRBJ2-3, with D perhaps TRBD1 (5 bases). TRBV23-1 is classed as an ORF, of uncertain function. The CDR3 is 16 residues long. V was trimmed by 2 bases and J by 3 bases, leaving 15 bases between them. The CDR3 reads CASSQSLLRVTDTQYF. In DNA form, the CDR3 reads TGCGCCAGCAGTCAAAGCCTTCTCAGGGTTACAGATACGCAGTATTTT.

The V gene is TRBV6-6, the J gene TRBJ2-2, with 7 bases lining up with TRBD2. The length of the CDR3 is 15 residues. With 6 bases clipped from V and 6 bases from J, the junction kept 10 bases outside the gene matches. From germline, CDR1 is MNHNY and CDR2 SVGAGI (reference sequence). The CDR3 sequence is CASSSTSVRAGELFF. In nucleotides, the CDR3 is TGTGCCAGCAGCTCCACTAGCGTTCGGGCCGGGGAGCTGTTTTTT.

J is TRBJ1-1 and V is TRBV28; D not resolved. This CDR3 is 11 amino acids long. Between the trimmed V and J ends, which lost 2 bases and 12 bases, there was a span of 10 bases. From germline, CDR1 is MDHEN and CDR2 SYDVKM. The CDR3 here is CASSLAGSTFF. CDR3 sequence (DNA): TGTGCCAGCAGTTTAGCCGGGTCGACTTTCTTT.

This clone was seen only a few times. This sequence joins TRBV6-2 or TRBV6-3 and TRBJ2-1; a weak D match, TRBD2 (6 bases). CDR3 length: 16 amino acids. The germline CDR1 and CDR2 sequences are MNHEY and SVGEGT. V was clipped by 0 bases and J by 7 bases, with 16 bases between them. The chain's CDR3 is CASSYSSPRDGNEQFF. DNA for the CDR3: TGTGCCAGCAGTTACTCGAGTCCGCGGGATGGGAATGAGCAGTTCTTC.

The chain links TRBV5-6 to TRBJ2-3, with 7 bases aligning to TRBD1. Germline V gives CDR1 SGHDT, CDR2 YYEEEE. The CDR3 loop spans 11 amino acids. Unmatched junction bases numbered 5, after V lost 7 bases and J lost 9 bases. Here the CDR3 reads CASENRGTQYF. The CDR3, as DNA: TGTGCCAGCGAAAACAGGGGAACGCAGTATTTT.

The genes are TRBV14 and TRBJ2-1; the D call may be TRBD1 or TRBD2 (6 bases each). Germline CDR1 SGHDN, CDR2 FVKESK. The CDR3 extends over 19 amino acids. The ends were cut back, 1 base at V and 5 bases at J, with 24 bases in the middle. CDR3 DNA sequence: TGTGCCAGCAGCCAAGTGCAAGGGGGGCCTTCGAGGTTGGACAATGAGCAGTTCTTC. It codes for CASSQVQGGPSRLDNEQFF.

The chain's CDR3 is CASSYSSGETSYEQYF. The CDR3 nucleotides are TGTGCCAGCAGTTACTCGTCGGGGGAGACCTCCTACGAGCAGTACTTC. The chain couples TRBV6-5 to TRBJ2-7; possibly TRBD2 for D (6 bases). There are 16 residues in the CDR3. V was cut by 0 bases and J by 0 bases, with 12 bases left in between. Germline CDR1 MNHEY, CDR2 SVGAGI.

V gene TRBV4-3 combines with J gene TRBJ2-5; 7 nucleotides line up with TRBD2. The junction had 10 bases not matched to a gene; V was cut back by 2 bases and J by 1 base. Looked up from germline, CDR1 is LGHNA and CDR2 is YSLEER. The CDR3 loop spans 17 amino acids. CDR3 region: CASSQIRNGGVQETQYF. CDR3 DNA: TGCGCCAGCAGCCAAATAAGGAATGGGGGGGTCCAAGAGACCCAGTACTTC.

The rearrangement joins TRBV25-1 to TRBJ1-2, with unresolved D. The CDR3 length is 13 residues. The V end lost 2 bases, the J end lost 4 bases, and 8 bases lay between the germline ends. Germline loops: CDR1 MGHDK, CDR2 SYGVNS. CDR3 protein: CASSEQVFYGYTF. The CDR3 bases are TGTGCCAGCAGTGAACAGGTCTTCTATGGCTACACCTTC.

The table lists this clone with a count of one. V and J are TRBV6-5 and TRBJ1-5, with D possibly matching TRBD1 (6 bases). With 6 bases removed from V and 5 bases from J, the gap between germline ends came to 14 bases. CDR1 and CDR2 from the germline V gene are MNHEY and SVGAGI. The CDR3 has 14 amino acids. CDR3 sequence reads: CASRGPGAYQPQHF. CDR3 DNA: TGTGCCAGCAGGGGACCAGGGGCGTATCAGCCCCAGCATTTT.